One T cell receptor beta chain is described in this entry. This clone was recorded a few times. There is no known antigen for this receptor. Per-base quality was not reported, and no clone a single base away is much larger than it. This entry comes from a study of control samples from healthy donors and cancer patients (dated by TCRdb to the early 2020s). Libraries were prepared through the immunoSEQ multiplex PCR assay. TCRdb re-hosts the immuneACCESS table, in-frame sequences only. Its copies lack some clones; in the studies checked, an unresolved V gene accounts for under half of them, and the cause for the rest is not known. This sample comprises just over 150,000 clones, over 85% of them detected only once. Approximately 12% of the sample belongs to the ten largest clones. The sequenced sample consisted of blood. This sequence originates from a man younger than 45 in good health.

The sequenced DNA is TGTGCCATCAAAAGTGGGATTCCCGGAAACACCATATATTTT. This encodes CAIKSGIPGNTIYF. The chain was built from TRBV10-3 and TRBJ1-3, with the D gene not clear enough to name. Inclusive of the bounding cysteine and phenylalanine, the CDR3 is 14 residues long. Here the CDR3 DNA is all that survives: 42 bases in frame from base 1. The germline ends are 14 bases apart after V is trimmed by 7 bases and J by 4 bases. CDR1 ENHRY and CDR2 SYGVKD are derived from the germline V gene.